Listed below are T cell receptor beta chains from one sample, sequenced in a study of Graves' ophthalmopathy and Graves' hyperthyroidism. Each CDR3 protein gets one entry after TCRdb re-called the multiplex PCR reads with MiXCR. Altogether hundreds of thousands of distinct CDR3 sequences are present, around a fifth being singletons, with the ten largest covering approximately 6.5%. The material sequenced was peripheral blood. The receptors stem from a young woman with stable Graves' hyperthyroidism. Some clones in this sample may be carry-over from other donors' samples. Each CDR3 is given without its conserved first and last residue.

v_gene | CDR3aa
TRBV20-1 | SVAEKETQY
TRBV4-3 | ASSFIPGAGRDSPLH
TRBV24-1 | ATSDQASGTITYEQY
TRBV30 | AWSVGYGTNYGYT
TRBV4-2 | ASSQQERGEIYEQY
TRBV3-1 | ASSQDVRGLYQETQY
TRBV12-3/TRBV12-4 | ASSPDTLTEAF
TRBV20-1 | SAREGTSGRYEQY
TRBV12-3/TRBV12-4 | ASSFVLGTTPPETQY
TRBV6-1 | ASRDYSEPAETQY
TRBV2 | ASSPQGVESPLH
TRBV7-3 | ASSRSGTEPTEAF
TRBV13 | ASSGRQAITDTQY
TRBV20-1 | SALGGESGNTIY
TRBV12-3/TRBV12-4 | ASSFASSGVEQY
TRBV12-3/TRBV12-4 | ASSQQDGYT
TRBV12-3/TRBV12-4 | ASRRTANTEAF
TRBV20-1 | SVRQISYEQY
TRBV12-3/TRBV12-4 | ASSRGMETQY
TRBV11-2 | ASSPESRGGTGELF
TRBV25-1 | ASSDLDNRRSGNTIY
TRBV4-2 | ASSQPKETQY
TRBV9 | ASSVFGTQETQY
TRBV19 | ASSDRGGVQPQH
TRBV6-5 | ASSYLWEGHQETQY
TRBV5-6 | ASSAGQFNSPLH
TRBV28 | ASILGGISNQPQH
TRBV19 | ASSTAYVGQLGEQY
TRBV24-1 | ATSDLTQRPQDRGVEETQY
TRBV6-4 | ASSKRDVETKY
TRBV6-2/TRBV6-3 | ASSSPRPRSYEQY
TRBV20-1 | SASDCRTAPQETQY
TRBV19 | ASSSRGQGFYEQY
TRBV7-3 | ASSLEPTNTEAF
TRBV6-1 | ASSQSQSGYGYT
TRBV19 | ASSHPQQGAYSNQPQH
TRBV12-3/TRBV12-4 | ASSWAGKGSPLH
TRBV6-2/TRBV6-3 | ASRMRGWTTEAF
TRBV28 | ASNPSGALSSYEQY
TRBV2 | ASVLNRGGQPQH
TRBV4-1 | ASSQHTGTQVRETQY